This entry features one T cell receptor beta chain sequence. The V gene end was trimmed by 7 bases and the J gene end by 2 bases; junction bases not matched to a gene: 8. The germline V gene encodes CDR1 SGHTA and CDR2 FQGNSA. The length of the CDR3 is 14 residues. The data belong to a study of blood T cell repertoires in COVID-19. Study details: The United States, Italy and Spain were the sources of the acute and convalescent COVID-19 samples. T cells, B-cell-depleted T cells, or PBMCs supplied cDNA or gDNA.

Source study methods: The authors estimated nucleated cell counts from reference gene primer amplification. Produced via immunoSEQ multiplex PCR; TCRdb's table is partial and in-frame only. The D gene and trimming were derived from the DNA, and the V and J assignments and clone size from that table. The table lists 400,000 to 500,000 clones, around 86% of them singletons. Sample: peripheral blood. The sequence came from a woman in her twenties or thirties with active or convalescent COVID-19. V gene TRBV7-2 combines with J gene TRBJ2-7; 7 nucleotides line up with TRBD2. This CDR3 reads CASTSPGTTYEQYF. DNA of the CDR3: TGTGCCAGCACCAGCCCGGGGACTACCTACGAGCAGTACTTC.